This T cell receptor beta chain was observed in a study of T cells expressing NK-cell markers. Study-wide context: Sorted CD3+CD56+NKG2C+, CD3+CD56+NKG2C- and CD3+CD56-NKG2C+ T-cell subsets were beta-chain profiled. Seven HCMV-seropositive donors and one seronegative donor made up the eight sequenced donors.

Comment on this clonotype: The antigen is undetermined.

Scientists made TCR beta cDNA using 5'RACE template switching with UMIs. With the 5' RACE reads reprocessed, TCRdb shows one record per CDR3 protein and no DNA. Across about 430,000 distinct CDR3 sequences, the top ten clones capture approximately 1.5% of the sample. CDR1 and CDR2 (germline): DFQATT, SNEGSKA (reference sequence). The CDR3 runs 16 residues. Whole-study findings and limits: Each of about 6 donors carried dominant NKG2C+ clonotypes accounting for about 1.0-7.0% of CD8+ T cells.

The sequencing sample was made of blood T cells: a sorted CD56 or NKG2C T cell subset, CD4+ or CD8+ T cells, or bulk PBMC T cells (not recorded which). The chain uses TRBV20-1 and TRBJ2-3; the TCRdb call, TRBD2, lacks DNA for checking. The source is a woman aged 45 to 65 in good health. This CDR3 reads CSARRGTSVSPDTQYF.